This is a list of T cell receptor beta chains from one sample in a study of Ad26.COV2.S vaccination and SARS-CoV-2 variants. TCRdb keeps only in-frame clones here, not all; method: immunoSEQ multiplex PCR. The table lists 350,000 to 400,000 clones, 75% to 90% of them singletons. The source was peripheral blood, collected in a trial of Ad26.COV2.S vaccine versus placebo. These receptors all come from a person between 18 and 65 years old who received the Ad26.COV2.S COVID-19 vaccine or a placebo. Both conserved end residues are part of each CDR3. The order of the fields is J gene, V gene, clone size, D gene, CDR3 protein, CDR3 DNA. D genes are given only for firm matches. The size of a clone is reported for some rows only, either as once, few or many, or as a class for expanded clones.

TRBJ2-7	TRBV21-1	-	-	CASSKPGGSYEQYF	TGTGCCAGCAGCAAACCAGGAGGCTCCTACGAGCAGTACTTC
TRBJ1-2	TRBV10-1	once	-	CASSESLGARGYTF	TGCGCCAGCAGTGAGTCCTTGGGGGCCCGTGGCTACACCTTC
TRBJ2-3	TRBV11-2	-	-	CASSFFPGVNTDTQYF	TGTGCCAGCAGTTTCTTCCCAGGGGTAAACACAGATACGCAGTATTTT
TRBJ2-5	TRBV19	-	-	CASSMGWGVETQYF	TGTGCCAGTAGTATGGGGTGGGGAGTTGAGACCCAGTACTTC
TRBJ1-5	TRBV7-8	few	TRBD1	CASSALRTGLGQPQHF	TGTGCCAGCAGCGCTCTCCGGACAGGGCTGGGTCAGCCCCAGCATTTT
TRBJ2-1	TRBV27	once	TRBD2	CASSFSSGGAPYNEQFF	TGTGCCAGCAGTTTTTCTAGCGGGGGGGCCCCCTACAATGAGCAGTTCTTC
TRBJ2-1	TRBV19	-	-	CASCLAEVGEQFF	TGTGCCAGTTGTTTGGCGGAAGTGGGTGAGCAGTTCTTC
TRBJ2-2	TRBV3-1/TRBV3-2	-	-	CASSPRDKGGTGELFF	TGTGCCAGCAGCCCCCGGGACAAAGGGGGCACCGGGGAGCTGTTTTTT
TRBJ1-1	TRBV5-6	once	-	CASSLGVGEAFF	TGTGCCAGCAGCTTGGGCGTCGGAGAAGCTTTCTTT
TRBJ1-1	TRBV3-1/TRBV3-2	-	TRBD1	CASSPRDRVYTEAFF	TGTGCCAGCAGCCCCCGGGACAGGGTATACACTGAAGCTTTCTTT
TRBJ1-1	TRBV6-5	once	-	CASMAAAFVGTEAFF	TGTGCCAGCATGGCGGCCGCTTTTGTTGGCACTGAAGCTTTCTTT
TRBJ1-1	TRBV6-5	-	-	CASYLKGGTNTEAFF	TGTGCCAGTTACCTGAAAGGGGGAACGAACACTGAAGCTTTCTTT
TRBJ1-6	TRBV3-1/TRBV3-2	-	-	CASSLGNNSPLHF	TGTGCCAGCAGCCTGGGGAATAATTCACCCCTCCACTTT
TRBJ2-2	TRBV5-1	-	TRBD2	CASSFGSGANTGELFF	TGCGCCAGCAGCTTTGGTAGCGGGGCAAACACCGGGGAGCTGTTTTTT
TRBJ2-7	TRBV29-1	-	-	CSVVGYSYEQYF	TGCAGCGTTGTTGGGTACTCCTACGAGCAGTACTTC
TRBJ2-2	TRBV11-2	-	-	CASSLVVGEGRAGELFF	TGTGCCAGCAGCTTAGTTGTCGGGGAAGGAAGGGCCGGGGAGCTGTTTTTT
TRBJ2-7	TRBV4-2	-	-	CASSQDGSRYEQYF	TGTGCCAGCAGCCAAGATGGGTCCCGATACGAGCAGTACTTC
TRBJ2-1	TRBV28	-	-	CASSGHRRQGNEQFF	TGTGCCAGCAGTGGTCACAGGAGGCAGGGCAATGAGCAGTTCTTC
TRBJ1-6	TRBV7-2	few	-	CASSLDRRIIYNSPLHF	TGTGCCAGCAGCTTAGATCGTCGAATTATCTATAATTCACCCCTCCACTTT
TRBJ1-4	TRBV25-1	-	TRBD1	CASSDTLGQGHEKLFF	TGTGCCAGCAGTGACACATTAGGACAGGGGCATGAAAAACTGTTTTTT
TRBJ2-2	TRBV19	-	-	CASSIDRRDGGSGELFF	TGTGCCAGTAGTATAGATCGGAGGGACGGGGGCAGCGGGGAGCTGTTTTTT
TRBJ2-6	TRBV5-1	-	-	CASSFGSLGSGANVLTF	TGCGCCAGCAGCTTTGGCAGCCTTGGATCTGGGGCCAACGTCCTGACTTTC
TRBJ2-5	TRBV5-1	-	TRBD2	CASGLAGGPETQYF	TGCGCCAGCGGCTTAGCGGGGGGCCCAGAGACCCAGTACTTC
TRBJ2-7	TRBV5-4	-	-	CASSLAGTLTYEQYF	TGTGCCAGCAGCCTGGCCGGGACACTCACCTACGAGCAGTACTTC
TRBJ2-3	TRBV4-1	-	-	CASSQDGGTGVTQYF	TGCGCCAGCAGCCAAGATGGTGGGACTGGGGTTACGCAGTATTTT
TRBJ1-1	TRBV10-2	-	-	CASSESGMNTEAFF	TGCGCCAGCAGTGAGTCAGGGATGAACACTGAAGCTTTCTTT
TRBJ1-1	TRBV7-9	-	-	CASSLENTEAFF	TGTGCCAGCAGCTTAGAAAACACTGAAGCTTTCTTT
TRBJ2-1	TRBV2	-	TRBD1	CASSKGQSSYNEQFF	TGTGCCAGCAGTAAGGGACAGAGCTCCTACAATGAGCAGTTCTTC
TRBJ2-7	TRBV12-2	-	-	CASRFQGGQGNEQYF	TGTGCAAGTCGCTTCCAAGGAGGACAGGGGAACGAGCAGTACTTC
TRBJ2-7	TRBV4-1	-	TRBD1	CASSQRDRGRDEQYF	TGCGCCAGCAGCCAGAGGGACAGGGGAAGAGACGAGCAGTACTTC
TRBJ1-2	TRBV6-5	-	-	CASSYSPWGGGYGYTF	TGTGCCAGCAGTTACTCACCGTGGGGAGGGGGCTATGGCTACACCTTC
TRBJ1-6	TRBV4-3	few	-	CASSQDPVEGYNSPLHF	TGCGCCAGCAGCCAAGACCCAGTTGAGGGGTATAATTCACCCCTCCACTTT
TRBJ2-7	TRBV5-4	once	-	CASSLREGDNEQYF	TGTGCCAGCAGCTTGAGGGAGGGGGATAACGAGCAGTACTTC
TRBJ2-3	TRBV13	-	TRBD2	CASSPGLAGAFSTDTQYF	TGTGCCAGCAGCCCGGGACTAGCGGGGGCCTTTTCCACAGATACGCAGTATTTT
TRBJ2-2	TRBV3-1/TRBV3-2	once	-	CASSPGEDRWTGELFF	TGTGCCAGCAGCCCAGGGGAGGATCGATGGACCGGGGAGCTGTTTTTT
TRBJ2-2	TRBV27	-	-	CASSPDLIMASGELFF	TGTGCCAGCAGTCCTGACTTAATTATGGCGTCCGGGGAGCTGTTTTTT
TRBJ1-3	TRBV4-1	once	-	CASSTQLGLGGNTIYF	TGCGCCAGCAGCACCCAATTGGGGTTAGGTGGAAACACCATATATTTT
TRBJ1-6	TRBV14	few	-	CASSRWTNSPLHF	TGTGCCAGCAGCCGCTGGACAAATTCACCCCTCCACTTT
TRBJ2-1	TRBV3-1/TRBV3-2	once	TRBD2	CASSQDTGTRINEQFF	TGTGCCAGCAGCCAAGATACCGGGACTAGAATCAATGAGCAGTTCTTC
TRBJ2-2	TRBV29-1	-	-	CSVGGYGELFF	TGCAGCGTTGGGGGTTACGGGGAGCTGTTTTTT
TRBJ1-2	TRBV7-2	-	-	CASSLGAVSDYGYTF	TGTGCCAGCAGCTTGGGTGCGGTTTCCGACTATGGCTACACCTTC
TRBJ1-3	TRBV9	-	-	CASSKQGGNTIYF	TGTGCCAGCAGCAAACAGGGCGGAAACACCATATATTTT
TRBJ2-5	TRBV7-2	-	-	CASSFVDPGETQYF	TGTGCCAGCAGCTTCGTGGACCCCGGGGAGACCCAGTACTTC
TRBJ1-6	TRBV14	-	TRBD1	CASSPTLGQYNSPLHF	TGTGCCAGCAGCCCCACTTTGGGACAGTATAATTCACCCCTCCACTTT
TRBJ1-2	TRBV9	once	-	CASSVGTNYGYTF	TGTGCCAGCAGCGTAGGGACCAACTATGGCTACACCTTC
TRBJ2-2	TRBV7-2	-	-	CARTGPTNTGELFF	TGTGCCAGGACGGGACCTACGAACACCGGGGAGCTGTTTTTT
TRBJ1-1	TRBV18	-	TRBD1	CASSPESGTGNTEAFF	TGTGCCAGCTCACCAGAGTCCGGGACAGGGAACACTGAAGCTTTCTTT
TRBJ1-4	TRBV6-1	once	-	CASSDYGGATNEKLFF	TGTGCCAGCAGTGATTACGGGGGGGCAACTAATGAAAAACTGTTTTTT
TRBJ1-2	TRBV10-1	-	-	CASSELRNSGYTF	TGCGCCAGCAGTGAGTTGAGGAATTCTGGCTACACCTTC
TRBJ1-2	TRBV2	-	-	CASSAQRGLYGYTF	TGTGCCAGCAGCGCTCAAAGGGGACTCTATGGCTACACCTTC
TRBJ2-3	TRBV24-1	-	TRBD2	CATSDRSASGGARDTQYF	TGTGCCACCAGTGATCGGTCGGCTAGCGGGGGGGCCAGGGATACGCAGTATTTT
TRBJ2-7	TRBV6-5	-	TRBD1	CASRSRTGGYEQYF	TGTGCCAGCAGGAGCCGGACAGGGGGTTACGAGCAGTACTTC
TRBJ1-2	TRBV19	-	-	CASSIDGTTARYTF	TGTGCCAGTAGTATAGATGGGACTACTGCACGTTACACCTTC
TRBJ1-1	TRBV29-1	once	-	CSVGTGTEAFF	TGCAGCGTTGGGACTGGCACTGAAGCTTTCTTT
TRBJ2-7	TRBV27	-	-	CASSLSVGPLKTYF	TGTGCCAGCAGTTTATCCGTCGGGCCACTGAAAACGTACTTC
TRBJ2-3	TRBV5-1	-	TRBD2	CASSMGFGLAGKNTQYF	TGCGCCAGCAGCATGGGCTTTGGACTAGCGGGGAAGAATACGCAGTATTTT
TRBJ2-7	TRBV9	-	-	CASSPTLRDYEQYF	TGTGCCAGCAGCCCCACACTTCGGGACTACGAGCAGTACTTC
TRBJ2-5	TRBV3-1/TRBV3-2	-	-	CATSGQEETQYF	TGTGCCACTTCAGGACAAGAAGAGACCCAGTACTTC
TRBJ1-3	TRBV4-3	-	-	CASSQVGLSGNTIYF	TGCGCCAGCAGCCAAGTAGGTCTCTCTGGAAACACCATATATTTT